This T cell receptor beta chain was identified during a study of CD8+ T cells in alopecia areata. Study-wide background: Treatment ran 6 to 18 months, with 6 months of follow-up afterward. The SALT score measured affected scalp surface percentage in treated patients.

Treatment indicated: oral pan-JAK inhibitor, 5-10 mg twice daily. Researchers took lesional scalp punch biopsies and peripheral blood from people who were alopecia areata patients. About this clone: Antigen specificity is unknown.

Points from the study as a whole: Sharing of TCRs across patients appeared less clear than in mice, possibly for HLA-related reasons.

V dropped 6 bases and J dropped 7 bases, with 6 bases sitting between them. The CDR3 loop spans 9 amino acids. From germline, CDR1 is SQVTM and CDR2 ANQGSEA. Once RNA had been extracted, it was reverse transcribed into cDNA to act as the sequencing template. Repertoires were generated with immunoSEQ multiplex PCR, while TCRdb's copy carries only in-frame clones and drops some. The sample has 110,000 or so clones; 56% are singletons. This sequence originates from a human donor with alopecia areata. The sequences come from CD4+ T cells sorted from blood, collected at week 24, from a patient treated with tofacitinib. The rearrangement links TRBV29-1 to TRBJ1-2; D remains unclear. The CDR3 region has the DNA TGCAGCGTGAATCTTGGCTACACCTTC. The encoded protein is CSVNLGYTF.